Following are 20 T cell receptor beta chains from one sample sequenced in a study of T cell repertoires in cytomegalovirus infection. Using its own MiXCR run on the reads, TCRdb lists one record per CDR3 protein. Among some 150,000 distinct CDR3 sequences listed, approximately 5.9% were seen once. Sequencing used PBMCs. The receptors derive from a human donor in good health (CMV status not recorded). Some clones in this sample may be carry-over from other donors' samples.

This clonotype has at least ten counts. This chain joins TRBV7-2 and TRBJ2-1; 10 positions agree with TRBD2. V shed 5 bases and J 6 bases; nucleotides not matched to a gene: 7. This CDR3 has 15 residues. Germline V gene sequence: CDR1 SGHTA, CDR2 FQGNSA. The CDR3 nucleotides are TGTGCCAGCAGCAGCGGGGGGGCCTTAGTCAATGAGCAGTTCTTC. This codes for CASSSGGALVNEQFF.

At least ten counts were recorded for this clonotype. V gene TRBV29-1 combines with J gene TRBJ2-5, with 9 positions matching TRBD2. Germline V CDR1 and CDR2: SQVTM, ANQGSEA. The CDR3 is made up of 12 amino acids. V dropped 8 bases and J dropped 5; count of bases not matched to a gene: 6. CDR3 sequence: CSYLAGRETQYF. CDR3 sequence (DNA): TGCAGCTATCTAGCGGGGAGGGAGACCCAGTACTTC.

This clonotype was picked up many times. This chain joins TRBV11-2 and TRBJ1-2; tentative D call: TRBD1 (5 bases). Per germline, CDR1 SGHAT and CDR2 FQNNGV. With 6 bases removed from V and 1 base from J, the gap between germline ends came to 15 bases. This CDR3 spans 15 amino acids. The CDR3 nucleotides are TGTGCCAGCAGACCCGGGACGGGCAATAACTATGGCTACACCTTC. This translates into CASRPGTGNNYGYTF.

This clonotype has only a few counts. The genes are TRBV13 and TRBJ2-7; weak D call: TRBD2 (7 bases). Germline CDR1 reads PRHDT; CDR2 reads FYEKMQ (reference sequence). The ends were cut back, 8 bases at V and 3 bases at J, with 17 bases in the middle. This CDR3 is 14 amino acids long. In DNA form, the CDR3 reads TGTGCCAGCTCTTCAGGGGAGGGGAACTACGAGCAGTACTTC. As protein: CASSSGEGNYEQYF.

This clonotype has a count of ten or more. The rearrangement uses TRBV7-8 and TRBJ1-5, with a possible D match to TRBD1 (5 bases). The V and J ends lost 3 bases and 4 bases respectively, with 13 bases between them. The CDR3 sequence is 15 residues long. CDR1 SGHVS and CDR2 FQNEAQ come from the germline V gene. CDR3 residues: CASSFGATENQPQHF. In nucleotides, the CDR3 is TGTGCCAGCAGCTTTGGTGCGACAGAAAATCAGCCCCAGCATTTT. Looking up the rest from reference TRBV7-8 and TRBJ1-5 gives the full variable domain: GAGVSQSPRYKVAKRGQDVALRCDPISGHVSLFWYQQALGQGPEFLTYFQNEAQLDKSGLPSDRFFAERPEGSVSTLKIQRTQQEDSAVYLCASSFGATENQPQHFGDGTRLSIL.

This clonotype was detected many times. V is TRBV7-2 and J is TRBJ1-5, with D possibly matching TRBD1 (6 bases). V was clipped by 4 bases and J by 10 bases, with 17 bases between them. Per germline, CDR1 SGHTA and CDR2 FQGNSA. This CDR3 spans 14 amino acids. CDR3 sequence (DNA): TGTGCCAGCAGCTCCTTTGGAGGGGACACCCCCCAGCATTTT. This sequence encodes CASSSFGGDTPQHF.

This clonotype was counted a few times. The V gene is TRBV11-2, the J gene TRBJ2-7; TRBD2 agrees at 7 bases. The V gene end was trimmed by 1 base and the J gene end by 3 bases; junction bases not matched to a gene: 6. From germline, CDR1 is SGHAT and CDR2 FQNNGV. This CDR3 region has 15 residues. CDR3 amino acids: CASSLAMGGGYEQYF. The CDR3 nucleotides are TGTGCCAGCAGCTTAGCTATGGGCGGGGGCTACGAGCAGTACTTC.

This clonotype was counted many times. The V call is TRBV4-1, the J call TRBJ2-2; 8 nucleotides align to TRBD2. The length of the CDR3 is 17 residues. The germline CDR1 and CDR2 sequences are MGHRA and YSYEKL. V dropped 0 bases and J dropped 4; count of bases not matched to a gene: 7. The CDR3 protein is CASSQDGASGPTGELFF. The CDR3 nucleotides are TGCGCCAGCAGCCAAGACGGGGCTAGCGGGCCCACCGGGGAGCTGTTTTTT.

This clonotype was seen more than once but under ten times. The rearrangement uses TRBV6-6 and TRBJ1-4; the match to TRBD1 covers 7 bases. CDR1 and CDR2 from the germline V gene are MNHNY and SVGAGI (reference sequence). Trimming at V came to 2 bases and at J to 4 bases, leaving 1 base not matched to a gene. The CDR3 spans 14 residues. The CDR3 DNA reads TGTGCCAGCAGTTACCGGGACAGTAATGAAAAACTGTTTTTT. Encoded protein: CASSYRDSNEKLFF.

This clonotype came up a few times. The rearrangement joins TRBV20-1 to TRBJ2-7, with TRBD2 matching over 10 bases. The CDR3 has 14 amino acids. Germline lookup yields CDR1 DFQATT and CDR2 SNEGSKA (reference sequence). V lost 6 bases, J lost 5 bases, and 10 bases stayed unmatched. The CDR3 region has the DNA TGCAGTGCCCCCCGAAGGACTAGCGGCGACGAGCAGTACTTC. Encoded protein: CSAPRRTSGDEQYF.

This clonotype was found many times. The chain carries TRBV20-1 and TRBJ1-5, with TRBD1 matching over 8 bases. This CDR3 contains 14 residues. Germline V CDR1 and CDR2: DFQATT, SNEGSKA (reference sequence). Unmatched junction bases numbered 9, after V lost 6 bases and J lost 5 bases. For the CDR3, the DNA is TGCAGTGCCCGGACAGGGTCCAAGGATCAGCCCCAGCATTTT. Translation: CSARTGSKDQPQHF.

CDR3 in DNA: TGTGCCAGCAGCCAAGCCATTGCTGGGGCCAACGTCCTGACTTTC. Its protein product is CASSQAIAGANVLTF. The rearrangement joins TRBV14 to TRBJ2-6; D remains ambiguous. Germline values: CDR1 SGHDN, CDR2 FVKESK. The ends were cut back, 1 base at V and 2 bases at J, with 6 bases in the middle. The CDR3 has 15 amino acids. The variable domain in full, completed from reference TRBV14 and TRBJ2-6, reads EAGVTQFPSHSVIEKGQTVTLRCDPISGHDNLYWYRRVMGKEIKFLLHFVKESKQDESGMPNNRFLAERTGGTYSTLKVQPAELEDSGVYFCASSQAIAGANVLTFGAGSRLTVL.

Ten or more counts support this clonotype. The V and J genes are TRBV4-2 and TRBJ1-2; D is uncertain. The CDR3 extends over 15 amino acids. V dropped 1 base and J dropped 4 bases, with 13 bases sitting between them. Germline lookup yields CDR1 LGHNA and CDR2 YNFKEQ. Written as DNA, the CDR3 is TGTGCCAGCAGCCAAGTCGGCAGCTCGTTCTATGGCTACACCTTC. Translation gives CASSQVGSSFYGYTF.

This clonotype has at least ten counts. The chain employs TRBV19 and TRBJ1-5, with D uncertain. Trimming removed 4 bases from V and 0 bases from J, with 13 bases in between. The CDR3 is 16 amino acids. Germline V lookup: CDR1 LNHDA, CDR2 SQIVND (reference sequence). The CDR3 nucleotides read TGTGCCAGTAGTAGTGGAGCGCCAGCTAGCAATCAGCCCCAGCATTTT. Translation gives CASSSGAPASNQPQHF. Complete variable domain (other parts from reference TRBV19 and TRBJ1-5): DGGITQSPKYLFRKEGQNVTLSCEQNLNHDAMYWYRQDPGQGLRLIYYSQIVNDFQKGDIAEGYSVSREKKESFPLTVTSAQKNPTAFYLCASSSGAPASNQPQHFGDGTRLSIL.

The chain uses TRBV29-1 and TRBJ2-5; D is perhaps TRBD2 (6 bases). V lost 2 bases and J lost 4, with 11 bases in between. The CDR3 spans 13 residues. The germline V gene encodes CDR1 SQVTM and CDR2 ANQGSEA. DNA for the CDR3: TGCAGCGTTGAACGGGGGTCTATAGAGACCCAGTACTTC. This translates into CSVERGSIETQYF.

This clonotype has a handful of counts. This chain uses TRBV20-1 with TRBJ2-7; D uncertain. This CDR3 spans 11 amino acids. V dropped 0 bases and J dropped 3 bases, with 3 bases sitting between them. Germline V gives CDR1 DFQATT, CDR2 SNEGSKA (reference sequence). The CDR3 spells CSAREVYEQYF. For the CDR3, the DNA is TGCAGTGCTAGAGAGGTCTACGAGCAGTACTTC.

Ten or more counts support this clonotype. The chain has TRBV7-8 and TRBJ1-6; the D is unclear. Germline CDR1 and CDR2: SGHVS and FQNEAQ. Trimming left V 1 base short and J 9 bases short, with 13 bases between. CDR3 size: 15 residues. Here the CDR3 reads CASSLGLILGSPLHF. CDR3 bases: TGTGCCAGCAGCTTAGGTCTCATACTAGGTTCACCCCTCCACTTT.

This clonotype was observed at least ten times. The chain has TRBV29-1 and TRBJ2-7, with D tentatively TRBD1 or TRBD2 (6 bases each). The CDR3 runs 12 residues. V lost 0 bases and J lost 5, with 8 bases in between. Germline CDR1 is SQVTM and CDR2 is ANQGSEA. This CDR3 reads CSVEDRGDEQYF. CDR3 DNA: TGCAGCGTTGAAGATAGGGGGGACGAGCAGTACTTC.

This clonotype was seen at least ten times. The CDR3 coding sequence is TGTGCCAGCAGCTTCAACAAACTAGGCCGAGACACCATATATTTT. This gives the protein CASSFNKLGRDTIYF. V gene TRBV7-2 combines with J gene TRBJ1-3; D is undetermined. There are 15 residues in the CDR3. V dropped 3 bases and J dropped 8 bases, with 17 bases sitting between them. Germline V gene sequence: CDR1 SGHTA, CDR2 FQGNSA.

The table lists this clonotype with a few counts. J is TRBJ1-5 and V is TRBV5-5; no firm D call. Per germline, CDR1 SGHKS and CDR2 YYEKEE (reference sequence). The V and J ends lost 2 bases and 0 bases respectively, with 6 bases between them. The CDR3 is 14 amino acids. CDR3 coding DNA: TGTGCCAGCAGCTTTCACGTTAGCAATCAGCCCCAGCATTTT. It encodes CASSFHVSNQPQHF.